Listed below are T cell receptor beta chains from one sample, sequenced in a study of T cell changes during pregnancy in multiple sclerosis. TCRdb's copy holds only in-frame clones and misses some; the assay was immunoSEQ multiplex PCR. Among about 60,000 clones listed, roughly 92% were seen once. Material: CD8+ T cells from peripheral blood mononuclear cells, obtained in the second trimester of pregnancy. Every receptor here comes from a female donor with multiple sclerosis, enrolled in a pregnancy study. CDR3s leave out the opening cysteine and the closing phenylalanine or tryptophan. A D gene is named only where the DNA matches it firmly. Part of the rows lack a size; the others show once, few, many or a class for expanded clones.

abundance	v_gene	d_gene	j_gene	CDR3aa
.	TRBV29-1	.	TRBJ2-1	STYYNEQF
.	TRBV28	.	TRBJ2-5	ASSSLGGTQY
.	TRBV11-2	.	TRBJ1-3	ASSWSEGPDRNTIY
.	TRBV29-1	TRBD2	TRBJ2-1	SVRRKREVGVNEQF
.	TRBV28	.	TRBJ1-1	ASSLPGQKAEAF
.	TRBV19	.	TRBJ1-2	ASSIGGVGYT
.	TRBV2	.	TRBJ1-5	ASSEGGALNQPQH
.	TRBV19	TRBD2	TRBJ2-7	ASSIGRGISYEQY
.	TRBV13	.	TRBJ2-7	ASSDHSQGYEQY
.	TRBV5-1	TRBD1	TRBJ2-1	ASSSGTGLYHEQF
.	TRBV7-8	.	TRBJ2-7	ASSPGGISYEQY
.	TRBV4-1	.	TRBJ2-7	ASSPVRGENEQY
.	TRBV27	.	TRBJ1-1	ASATGSLNTEAF
.	TRBV19	.	TRBJ1-2	ASYDRNYGYT
.	TRBV5-8	.	TRBJ2-3	ASSLEGASGTDTQY
once	TRBV5-1	TRBD1	TRBJ1-1	ASSPQSGADRGRTEAF
.	TRBV4-1	.	TRBJ2-1	ASSPPVRANEQF
.	TRBV7-3	.	TRBJ2-1	ASSWEDVNYNEQF
few	TRBV4-1	.	TRBJ1-1	ASSPGTPPNTEAF
.	TRBV10-3	TRBD2	TRBJ2-1	AISRTSGSAYNEQF
.	TRBV27	.	TRBJ2-7	ASSLSSGNAYEQY
.	TRBV28	.	TRBJ2-7	ASSQIAESYEQY
.	TRBV9	.	TRBJ2-7	ASSGSTDFYEQY
.	TRBV27	TRBD1	TRBJ2-2	ASSPHGQGLTGELF
.	TRBV2	.	TRBJ2-2	ASSEATTVGNTGELF
.	TRBV6-4	.	TRBJ2-3	ASSAGSTDTQY
once	TRBV2	TRBD2	TRBJ2-1	ASSESASGYNEQF
.	TRBV9	TRBD2	TRBJ2-7	ASSVGGTSGTYEQY
.	TRBV7-9	.	TRBJ2-1	ASSLVPTPNEQF
.	TRBV5-1	TRBD2	TRBJ2-1	ASSPAGGVSGPYNEQF
.	TRBV7-2	.	TRBJ2-7	ASSRDTEGTYEQY
.	TRBV15	TRBD1	TRBJ2-5	ATSSRDRQETQY
.	TRBV30	.	TRBJ2-4	AWSEGRGANIQY
.	TRBV5-4	.	TRBJ2-3	ASSLELSTDTQY
.	TRBV4-1	.	TRBJ1-2	ASSQDMGAFYGYT
.	TRBV13	.	TRBJ2-7	ASSLSSGYEQY
.	TRBV6-5	.	TRBJ1-1	ASRRSNTEAF
.	TRBV28	TRBD1	TRBJ1-2	ASRALGTGDGYT
.	TRBV7-9	.	TRBJ2-1	ASSLRGYNEQF
.	TRBV7-3	TRBD1	TRBJ2-1	ASSLGQGANNEQF
.	TRBV2	.	TRBJ2-7	ASSEGRVYEQY
.	TRBV7-9	TRBD1	TRBJ2-6	ASTGQGIEANVLT
.	TRBV7-9	TRBD1	TRBJ1-5	ASSLEGPTGRQPQH
.	TRBV27	TRBD1	TRBJ2-3	ASIGQVPDTQY
.	TRBV4-1	TRBD1	TRBJ2-7	ASSQDPGDRGRDS